This TCR beta chain is drawn from a study of identical twins. All donors were healthy Caucasians. CDR1 and CDR2 from the germline V gene are SGDLS and YYNGEE. This CDR3 is 16 amino acids long. Germline trimming cut 3 bases from V and 8 bases from J; bases unmatched to any gene: 10. Overall study findings and caveats: Cord blood's abundant beta clonotypes had fewer insertions, unlike memory repertoires. When twins shared out-of-frame alpha sequences, those sequences had excess low generation probability.

Template switching added a universal primer site; cDNA carried unique molecular identifiers. TCRdb reprocessed the 5' RACE reads with MiXCR, giving one entry per CDR3 protein. The sample lists about 240,000 distinct CDR3 sequences, 7.5% occurring once. Points on this clonotype: The antigen is unknown.

A further study also used this sample, focusing on yellow fever vaccine responses in identical twins.

The TCR sequence derives from a woman younger than 35 in good health. The V call is TRBV9, the J call TRBJ2-1; 11 positions agree with TRBD2. The sample was CD8+ T cells sorted from blood. CDR3 bases: TGTGCCAGCAGCGAATACACTAGCGGGAGTTACTATGAGCAGTTCTTC. Its protein is CASSEYTSGSYYEQFF.